The present entry profiles one T cell receptor beta chain with its context. Its antigen is currently unknown. This sample is part of a study of siplizumab effects on memory and regulatory T cells. Broader study findings: Memory cells seemed less diverse than naive T cells, which seemed major alloresponse contributors. Sequences below about 10^-5 frequency were poorly captured. As a result, only a minor fraction of alloreactive clones mapped to unstimulated subsets.

Across a few donor pairs, the naive, memory, effector memory and TEMRA subsets were sequenced without stimulation. Produced via immunoSEQ multiplex PCR; TCRdb's table is partial and in-frame only. The sample yields about 50,000 clones, about 88% seen once. The germline V gene has CDR1 MGHRA and CDR2 YSYEKL. The CDR3 contains 16 residues. The germline V and J ends were trimmed by 0 bases and 5 bases, with 16 bases remaining between them. Sequenced material: naive CD8+ T cells sorted from blood. The chain couples TRBV4-1 to TRBJ1-1; maybe TRBD1 (5 bases). The TCR was taken from a human donor in good health. For the CDR3, the DNA is TGCGCCAGCAGCCAAGAGGGTCCCGGGGGGGGGACTGAAGCTTTCTTT. Its translation is CASSQEGPGGGTEAFF.